The 23 T cell receptor beta chains listed next were all sequenced from one sample in a study of shared clonotypes between healthy human individuals. This table comes from immunoSEQ multiplex PCR, and its TCRdb copy is limited to in-frame clones, with some not included. The profile covers some 2.1 million clones, with 95% appearing a single time and under 0.15% taken by the ten largest. The sequencing input was naive CD4+ T cells sorted from blood. Subset specified: CD45RA+ positively selected. The origin of the receptors is a man aged 18 to 30 in good health.

In regard to this clone: Other DNA sequences in the sample encode the same CDR3. V gene TRBV5-1 combines with J gene TRBJ1-5; TRBD1 aligns across 11 bases. Unmatched junction bases numbered 6, after V lost 4 bases and J lost 6 bases. The CDR3 is 15 residues long. Looked up from germline, CDR1 is SGHRS and CDR2 is YFSETQ. The CDR3 spells CASSLTGTGGQPQHF. The CDR3 region has the DNA TGCGCCAGCAGCCTGACCGGGACAGGGGGTCAGCCCCAGCATTTT.

The rearrangement joins TRBV6-5 to TRBJ2-7, with D perhaps matching TRBD1 (6 bases). CDR1 and CDR2 (germline): MNHEY, SVGAGI. V was shortened by 6 bases and J by 2 bases, with 14 bases between the two germline ends. The CDR3 is 14 residues long. The CDR3 DNA reads TGTGCCAGCAGCCTGATACAGGGCCCCTACGAGCAGTACTTC. Protein sequence: CASSLIQGPYEQYF.

The V call is TRBV27, the J call TRBJ1-1, with D unresolved. Germline V gene sequence: CDR1 MNHEY, CDR2 SMNVEV (reference sequence). V shed 6 bases and J shed 3 bases, with 14 bases lying between them. The CDR3 sequence is 14 residues long. The CDR3 sequence is CASSIPGIHTEAFF. DNA of the CDR3: TGTGCCAGCAGCATCCCCGGTATCCACACTGAAGCTTTCTTT.

The rearrangement uses TRBV6-6 and TRBJ1-3; D is possibly TRBD1 (6 bases). This CDR3 region has 16 residues. Trimming took off 2 bases at V and 3 bases at J, with 14 bases between the two ends. The germline V gene encodes CDR1 MNHNY and CDR2 SVGAGI (reference sequence). CDR3 nucleotides: TGTGCCAGCAGTTACGACCGGGGGCATATTGGAAACACCATATATTTT. It is translated as CASSYDRGHIGNTIYF.

The chain employs TRBV5-1 and TRBJ2-7, with D perhaps TRBD1 or TRBD2 (7 bases each). This CDR3 region has 14 residues. Germline loops: CDR1 SGHRS, CDR2 YFSETQ. Trimming stripped 4 bases from V and 5 bases from J, with 16 bases between. The CDR3: CASSPGGELDEQYF. The CDR3 DNA follows: TGCGCCAGCAGCCCAGGGGGGGAGCTGGACGAGCAGTACTTC. The variable domain in full, completed from reference TRBV5-1 and TRBJ2-7, reads KAGVTQTPRYLIKTRGQQVTLSCSPISGHRSVSWYQQTPGQGLQFLFEYFSETQRNKGNFPGRFSGRQFSNSRSEMNVSTLELGDSALYLCASSPGGELDEQYFGPGTRLTVT.

Turning to this clone: At one end the junction does not follow the germline gene, possibly because of a read error. V usage is TRBV9 and J usage is TRBJ2-5; 9 bases map to TRBD1. In germline, CDR1 is SGDLS, CDR2 YYNGEE. The CDR3 has 15 amino acids. The CDR3 nucleotides are TGTGCCAGCAGTATAGGGTGGGACAGGGTCTTTGTGGCGGACTTC. This encodes CASSIGWDRVFVADF. Supplemented by reference TRBV9 and TRBJ2-5, the full variable domain reads DSGVTQTPKHLITATGQRVTLRCSPRSGDLSVYWYQQSLDQGLQFLIQYYNGEERAKGNILERFSAQQFPDLHSELNLSSLELGDSALYFCASSIGWDRVFVADFGPGTRLLVL.

V and J are TRBV2 and TRBJ1-2, with D possibly matching TRBD1 (5 bases). Trimming stripped 6 bases from V and 2 bases from J, with 10 bases between. Germline V gene sequence: CDR1 SNHLY, CDR2 FYNNEI. The CDR3 has 13 residues. CDR3 protein: CASRNRDNYGYTF. CDR3 in DNA: TGTGCCAGCAGGAACCGGGACAACTATGGCTACACCTTC.

V gene TRBV27 combines with J gene TRBJ2-7, with TRBD2 matching over 9 bases. The germline CDR1 and CDR2 sequences are MNHEY and SMNVEV (reference sequence). V trimming: 3 bases; J trimming: 3 bases; junction bases outside the gene matches: 3. CDR3 length: 14 amino acids. DNA of the CDR3: TGTGCCAGCAGTTTGAAGCGGGGGGACTACGAGCAGTACTTC. This encodes CASSLKRGDYEQYF.

CDR3 amino acids: CSVDNRLAQETQYF. In DNA form, the CDR3 reads TGCAGCGTTGATAATAGACTAGCCCAAGAGACCCAGTACTTC. The chain carries TRBV29-1 and TRBJ2-5; the match to TRBD2 covers 7 bases. CDR1 is SQVTM and CDR2 is ANQGSEA in the germline V gene. CDR3 length: 14 residues. V was clipped by 3 bases and J by 1 base; unmatched bases: 5. Full variable domain (remainder filled in from reference TRBV29-1 and TRBJ2-5): SAVISQKPSRDICQRGTSLTIQCQVDSQVTMMFWYRQQPGQSLTLIATANQGSEATYESGFVIDKFPISRPNLTFSTLTVSNMSPEDSSIYLCSVDNRLAQETQYFGPGTRLLVL.

V gene TRBV9 combines with J gene TRBJ2-2, with TRBD2 identical over 9 bases. The CDR3 contains 16 residues. CDR1 is SGDLS and CDR2 is YYNGEE in the germline V gene. The J segment lost 4 bases and the V segment lost 4 bases, leaving 8 bases of the junction unmatched. CDR3 nucleotide sequence: TGTGCCAGCAGCTCCAGCCCAGCGGGGGGCACCGGGGAGCTGTTTTTT. Protein product: CASSSSPAGGTGELFF.

For this clone: Other DNA sequences of this sample code for an identical CDR3. In nucleotides, the CDR3 is TGTGCCAGCAGTTCAGGGATAGCCAAAAACATTCAGTACTTC. Protein product: CASSSGIAKNIQYF. This chain connects TRBV6-5 to TRBJ2-4; the D gene is possibly TRBD1 (5 bases). Germline V lookup: CDR1 MNHEY, CDR2 SVGAGI. Trimming stripped 4 bases from V and 0 bases from J, with 7 bases between. The CDR3 has 14 residues.

V usage is TRBV6-6 and J usage is TRBJ1-2; TRBD1 matches 9 bases. V trimming: 5 bases; J trimming: 10 bases; junction bases outside the gene matches: 11. Germline-derived CDR1 and CDR2 are MNHNY and SVGAGI (reference sequence). CDR3 length: 14 residues. The CDR3 protein is CASSPPGQGSIYTF. Written as DNA, the CDR3 is TGTGCCAGCAGTCCCCCGGGACAGGGTTCCATCTACACCTTC.

The V gene is TRBV10-3, the J gene TRBJ1-2, with D hard to call. Trimming removed 8 bases from V and 3 bases from J, with 16 bases in between. This CDR3 is 14 amino acids long. Germline V lookup: CDR1 ENHRY, CDR2 SYGVKD. CDR3 nucleotides: TGTGCCATCGGACCGACTGTGACTGACTATGGCTACACCTTC. Translation: CAIGPTVTDYGYTF.

The rearrangement links TRBV19 to TRBJ1-1; the match to TRBD1 covers 8 bases. CDR1 and CDR2 from the germline V gene are LNHDA and SQIVND (reference sequence). The CDR3 is 15 amino acids. Unmatched junction bases numbered 5, after V lost 5 bases and J lost 0 bases. The CDR3 loop reads CASSHTGGVNTEAFF. The CDR3 DNA reads as TGTGCCAGTAGTCACACAGGGGGTGTGAACACTGAAGCTTTCTTT.

The chain carries TRBV5-4 and TRBJ2-1, with 9 bases lining up with TRBD2. Trimming cost V 0 bases and J 7 bases; bases outside gene matches: 2. The CDR3 loop spans 14 amino acids. Germline CDR1 reads SGHNT; CDR2 reads YYREEE (reference sequence). The CDR3 DNA reads TGTGCCAGCAGCTTGGGACTAGCGGAAAATGAGCAGTTCTTC. Protein: CASSLGLAENEQFF.

This clone has just one count. The chain joins TRBV18 to TRBJ1-5; D is possibly TRBD1 (5 bases). This CDR3 contains 15 residues. Germline V gene data show CDR1 as KGHSH and CDR2 as LQKENI. V lost 3 bases and J lost 2, with 11 bases in between. The CDR3 spells CASSPPGRGNQPQHF. The CDR3 bases are TGTGCCAGCTCACCCCCGGGGCGAGGCAATCAGCCCCAGCATTTT.

Note on this clone: Other nucleotide sequences in the sample specify the same CDR3. The J gene is TRBJ1-1, the V gene TRBV9; unclear D gene. The V end was cut by 2 bases, the J end by 1 base, with 6 bases between. The CDR3 totals 13 residues. Germline V gene lookup returns CDR1 SGDLS and CDR2 YYNGEE. The CDR3 DNA follows: TGTGCCAGCAGCGTCGGGAGGAACACTGAAGCTTTCTTT. Its protein product is CASSVGRNTEAFF.

The chain uses TRBV30 and TRBJ2-2; 8 nucleotides match TRBD1. Germline V gene sequence: CDR1 GTSNPN, CDR2 SVGIG (reference sequence). The CDR3 length is 14 residues. With 5 bases clipped from V and 9 bases from J, the junction kept 11 bases outside the gene matches. The CDR3 coding sequence is TGTGCCTGGGCACCCTGGGACAGGCGACGGGAGCTGTTTTTT. Protein product: CAWAPWDRRRELFF.

V usage is TRBV6-1 and J usage is TRBJ1-1, with D uncertain. CDR1 MNHNS and CDR2 SASEGT come from the germline V gene. Trimming took 7 bases from V and 0 from J, leaving 15 bases between them. The CDR3 runs 15 residues. The CDR3 region has the DNA TGTGCCAGCAAGATGATAGACCTAATGAACACTGAAGCTTTCTTT. This sequence encodes CASKMIDLMNTEAFF.

Details on this clone: In the same sample, other DNA sequences code for this CDR3. This sequence joins TRBV11-2 and TRBJ2-7, with a possible D match to TRBD2 (5 bases). With 1 base removed from V and 2 bases from J, the gap between germline ends came to 9 bases. The CDR3 extends over 14 amino acids. Per germline, CDR1 SGHAT and CDR2 FQNNGV. In DNA form, the CDR3 reads TGTGCCAGCAGCTTAGTACGGGGAGCCTACGAGCAGTACTTC. Translating it yields CASSLVRGAYEQYF. Supplemented by reference TRBV11-2 and TRBJ2-7, the full variable domain reads EAGVAQSPRYKIIEKRQSVAFWCNPISGHATLYWYQQILGQGPKLLIQFQNNGVVDDSQLPKDRFSAERLKGVDSTLKIQPAKLEDSAVYLCASSLVRGAYEQYFGPGTRLTVT.

The chain recombines TRBV13 with TRBJ2-3; no clear D gene. Germline loops: CDR1 PRHDT, CDR2 FYEKMQ (reference sequence). Deletions cut 5 bases from V and 3 bases from J, with 15 bases between. The CDR3 sequence is 15 residues long. The CDR3 nucleotides read TGTGCCAGCAGCAGTACTATCCGAGGAACAGATACGCAGTATTTT. It codes for CASSSTIRGTDTQYF. Looking up the rest from reference TRBV13 and TRBJ2-3 gives the full variable domain: AAGVIQSPRHLIKEKRETATLKCYPIPRHDTVYWYQQGPGQDPQFLISFYEKMQSDKGSIPDRFSAQQFSDYHSELNMSSLELGDSALYFCASSSTIRGTDTQYFGPGTRLTVL.

To note about this clone: Other DNA sequences in the same sample also yield this CDR3. The rearrangement uses TRBV5-1 and TRBJ1-5; 10 nucleotides match TRBD1. V gave up 0 bases and J gave up 7 bases; unmatched junction bases: 1. CDR3 length equals 14 residues. Germline V gene data show CDR1 as SGHRS and CDR2 as YFSETQ. The CDR3: CASSLGDRGQPQHF. In DNA, the CDR3 is TGCGCCAGCAGCTTGGGGGACAGGGGACAGCCCCAGCATTTT.

This clone was picked up one time. The V gene is TRBV6-1, the J gene TRBJ1-2; 8 nucleotides agree with TRBD1. Germline V gives CDR1 MNHNS, CDR2 SASEGT. Trimming took 9 bases from V and 2 from J; bases not matched to a gene: 5. The CDR3 totals 13 residues. CDR3 coding DNA: TGTGCCAGTCGGGACAGGCCGAACTATGGCTACACCTTC. Translated: CASRDRPNYGYTF.